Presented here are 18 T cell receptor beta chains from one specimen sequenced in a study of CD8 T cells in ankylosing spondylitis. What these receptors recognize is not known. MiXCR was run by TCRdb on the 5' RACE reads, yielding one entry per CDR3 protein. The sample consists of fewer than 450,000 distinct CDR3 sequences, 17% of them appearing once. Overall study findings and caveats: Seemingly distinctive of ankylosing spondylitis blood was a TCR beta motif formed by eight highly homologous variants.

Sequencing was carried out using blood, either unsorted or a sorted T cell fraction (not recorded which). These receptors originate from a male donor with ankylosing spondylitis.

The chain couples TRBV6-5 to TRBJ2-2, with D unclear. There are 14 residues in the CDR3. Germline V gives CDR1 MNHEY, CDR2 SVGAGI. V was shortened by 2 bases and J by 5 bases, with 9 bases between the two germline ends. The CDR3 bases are TGTGCCAGCAGTTACGGAGAGAATACCGGGGAGCTGTTTTTT. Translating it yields CASSYGENTGELFF.

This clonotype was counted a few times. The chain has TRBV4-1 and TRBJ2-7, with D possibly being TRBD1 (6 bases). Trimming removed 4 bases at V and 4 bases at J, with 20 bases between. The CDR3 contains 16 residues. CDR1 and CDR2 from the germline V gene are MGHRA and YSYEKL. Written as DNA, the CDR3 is TGCGCCAGCAGCCGAGTCTGGACAGCTTTAACATACGAGCAGTACTTC. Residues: CASSRVWTALTYEQYF.

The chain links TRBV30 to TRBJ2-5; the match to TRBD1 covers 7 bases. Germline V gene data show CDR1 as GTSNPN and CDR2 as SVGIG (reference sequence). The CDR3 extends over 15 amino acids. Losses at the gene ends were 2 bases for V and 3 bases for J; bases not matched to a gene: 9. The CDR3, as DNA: TGTGCCTGGAGTCCCCACAGGGGCCTGAAAGAGACCCAGTACTTC. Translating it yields CAWSPHRGLKETQYF.

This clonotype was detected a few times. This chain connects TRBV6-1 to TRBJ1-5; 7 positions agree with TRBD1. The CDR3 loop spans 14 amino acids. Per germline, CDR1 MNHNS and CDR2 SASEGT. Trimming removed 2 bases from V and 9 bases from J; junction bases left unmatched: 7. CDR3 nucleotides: TGTGCCAGCAGTGAACGGGGACAGAACGGGCCCCAGCATTTT. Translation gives CASSERGQNGPQHF.

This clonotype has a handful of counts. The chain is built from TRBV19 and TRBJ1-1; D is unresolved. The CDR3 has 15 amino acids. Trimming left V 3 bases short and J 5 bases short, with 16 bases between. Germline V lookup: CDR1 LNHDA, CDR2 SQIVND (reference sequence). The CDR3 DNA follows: TGTGCCAGTAGTATGGATCCAGGCCGTGAGACTGAAGCTTTCTTT. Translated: CASSMDPGRETEAFF.

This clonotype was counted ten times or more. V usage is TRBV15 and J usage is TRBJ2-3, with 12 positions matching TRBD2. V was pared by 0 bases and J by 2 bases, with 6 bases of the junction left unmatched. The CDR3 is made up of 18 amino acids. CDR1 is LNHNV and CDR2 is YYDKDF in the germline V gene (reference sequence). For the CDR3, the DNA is TGTGCCACCAGCAGAGATTATGGACTAGCGGGATCCACAGATACGCAGTATTTT. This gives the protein CATSRDYGLAGSTDTQYF.

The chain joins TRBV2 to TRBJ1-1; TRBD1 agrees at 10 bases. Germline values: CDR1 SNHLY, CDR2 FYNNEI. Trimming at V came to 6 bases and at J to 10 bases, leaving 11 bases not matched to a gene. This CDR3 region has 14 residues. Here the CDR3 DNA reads TGTGCCAGCAGGGATGACAGGGGGCCAGGCGGAGCTTTCTTT. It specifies CASRDDRGPGGAFF. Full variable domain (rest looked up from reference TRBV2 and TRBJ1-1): EPEVTQTPSHQVTQMGQEVILRCVPISNHLYFYWYRQILGQKVEFLVSFYNNEISEKSEIFDDQFSVERPDGSNFTLKIRSTKLEDSAMYFCASRDDRGPGGAFFGQGTRLTVV.

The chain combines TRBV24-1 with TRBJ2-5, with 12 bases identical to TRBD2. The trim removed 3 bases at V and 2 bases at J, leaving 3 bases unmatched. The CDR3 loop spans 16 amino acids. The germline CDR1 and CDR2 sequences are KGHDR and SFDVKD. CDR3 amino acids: CATSDPSGRGQETQYF. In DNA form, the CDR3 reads TGTGCCACCAGTGATCCTAGCGGGAGGGGACAAGAGACCCAGTACTTC.

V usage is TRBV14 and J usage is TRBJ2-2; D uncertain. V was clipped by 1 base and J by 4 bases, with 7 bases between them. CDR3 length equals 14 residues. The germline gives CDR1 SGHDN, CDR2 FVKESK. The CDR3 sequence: CASSQVLGTGELFF. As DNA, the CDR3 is TGTGCCAGCAGCCAAGTGCTGGGCACCGGGGAGCTGTTTTTT.

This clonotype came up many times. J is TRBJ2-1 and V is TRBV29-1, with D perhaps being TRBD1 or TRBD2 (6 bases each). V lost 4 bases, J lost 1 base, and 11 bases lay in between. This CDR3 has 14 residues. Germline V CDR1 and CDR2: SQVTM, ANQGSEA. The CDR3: CSVGGAGSYNEQFF. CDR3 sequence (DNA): TGCAGCGTTGGGGGGGCAGGGTCCTACAATGAGCAGTTCTTC.

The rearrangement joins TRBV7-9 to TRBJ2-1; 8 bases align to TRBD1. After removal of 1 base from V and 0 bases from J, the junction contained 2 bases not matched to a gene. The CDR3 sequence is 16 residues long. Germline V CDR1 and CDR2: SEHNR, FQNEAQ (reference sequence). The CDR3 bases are TGTGCCAGCAGCTTAGTCGGGACAGGCTCCTACAATGAGCAGTTCTTC. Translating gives CASSLVGTGSYNEQFF.

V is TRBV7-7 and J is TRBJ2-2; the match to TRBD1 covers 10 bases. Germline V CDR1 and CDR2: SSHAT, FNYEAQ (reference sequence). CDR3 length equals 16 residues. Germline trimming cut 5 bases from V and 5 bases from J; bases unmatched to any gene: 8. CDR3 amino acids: CASSQNGQGGTGELFF. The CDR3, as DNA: TGTGCCAGCAGCCAAAACGGACAGGGGGGTACCGGGGAGCTGTTTTTT.

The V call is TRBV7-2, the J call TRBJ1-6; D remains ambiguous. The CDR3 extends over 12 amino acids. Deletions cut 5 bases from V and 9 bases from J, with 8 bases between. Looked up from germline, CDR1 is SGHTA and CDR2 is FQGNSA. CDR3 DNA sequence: TGTGCCAGCAGCATACTAGGTTCACCCCTCCACTTT. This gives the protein CASSILGSPLHF. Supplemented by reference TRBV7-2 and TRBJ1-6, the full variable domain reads GAGVSQSPSNKVTEKGKDVELRCDPISGHTALYWYRQSLGQGLEFLIYFQGNSAPDKSGLPSDRFSAERTGGSVSTLTIQRTQQEDSAVYLCASSILGSPLHFGNGTRLTVT.

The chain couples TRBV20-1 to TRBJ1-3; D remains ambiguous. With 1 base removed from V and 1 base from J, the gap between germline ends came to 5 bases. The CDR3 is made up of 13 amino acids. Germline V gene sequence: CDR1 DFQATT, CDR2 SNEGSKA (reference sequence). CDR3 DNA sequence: TGCAGTGCTAGAGTAGAATCTGGAAACACCATATATTTT. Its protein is CSARVESGNTIYF.

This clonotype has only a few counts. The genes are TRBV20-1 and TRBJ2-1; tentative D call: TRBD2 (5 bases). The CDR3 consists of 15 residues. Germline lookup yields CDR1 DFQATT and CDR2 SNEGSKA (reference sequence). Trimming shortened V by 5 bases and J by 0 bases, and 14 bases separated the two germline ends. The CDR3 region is CSAAPTRSSYNEQFF. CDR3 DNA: TGCAGTGCTGCCCCAACTAGGAGCTCCTACAATGAGCAGTTCTTC.

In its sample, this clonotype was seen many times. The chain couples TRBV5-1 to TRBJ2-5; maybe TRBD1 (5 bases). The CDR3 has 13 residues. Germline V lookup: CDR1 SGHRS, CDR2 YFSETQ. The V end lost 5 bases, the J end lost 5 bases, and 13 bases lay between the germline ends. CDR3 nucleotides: TGCGCCAGCAGATGGGCAGGGCGTGAGACCCAGTACTTC. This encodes CASRWAGRETQYF.

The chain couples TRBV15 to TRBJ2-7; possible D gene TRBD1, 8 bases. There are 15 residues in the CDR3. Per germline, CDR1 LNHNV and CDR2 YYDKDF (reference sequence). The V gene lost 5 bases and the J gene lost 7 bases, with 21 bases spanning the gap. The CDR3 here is CATSPRAGQGGEQYF. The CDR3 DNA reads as TGTGCCACCAGCCCACGAGCCGGACAGGGAGGGGAGCAGTACTTC. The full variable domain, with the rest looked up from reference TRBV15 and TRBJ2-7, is DAMVIQNPRYQVTQFGKPVTLSCSQTLNHNVMYWYQQKSSQAPKLLFHYYDKDFNNEADTPDNFQSRRPNTSFCFLDIRSPGLGDTAMYLCATSPRAGQGGEQYFGPGTRLTVT.

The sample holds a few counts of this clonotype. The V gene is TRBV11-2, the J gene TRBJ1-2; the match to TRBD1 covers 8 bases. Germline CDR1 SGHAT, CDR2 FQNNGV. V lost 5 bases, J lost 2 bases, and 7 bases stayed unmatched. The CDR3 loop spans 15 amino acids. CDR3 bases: TGTGCCAGCAGCCACCCGGACAGGGTGAACTATGGCTACACCTTC. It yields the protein CASSHPDRVNYGYTF.